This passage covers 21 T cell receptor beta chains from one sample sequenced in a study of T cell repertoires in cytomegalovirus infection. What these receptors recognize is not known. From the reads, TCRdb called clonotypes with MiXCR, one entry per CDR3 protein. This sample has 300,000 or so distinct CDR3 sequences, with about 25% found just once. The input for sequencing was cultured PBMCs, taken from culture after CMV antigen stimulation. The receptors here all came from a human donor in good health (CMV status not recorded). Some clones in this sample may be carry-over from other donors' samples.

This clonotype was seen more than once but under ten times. The DNA of the CDR3 is TGTGCCAGCAGCCTTAGCGATGCGGGACAGCAGTACTTC. Translating gives CASSLSDAGQQYF. The chain links TRBV7-2 to TRBJ2-7, with D perhaps matching TRBD2 (6 bases). The V gene's germline CDR1 is SGHTA and CDR2 FQGNSA. This CDR3 is 13 amino acids long. The V end was cut by 5 bases, the J end by 8 bases, with 16 bases between.

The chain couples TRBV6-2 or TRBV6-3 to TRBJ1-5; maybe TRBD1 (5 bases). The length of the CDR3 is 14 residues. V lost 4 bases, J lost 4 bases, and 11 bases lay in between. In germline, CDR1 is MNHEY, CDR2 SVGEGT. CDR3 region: CASSWGVKNQPQHF. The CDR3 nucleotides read TGTGCCAGCAGTTGGGGGGTGAAGAATCAGCCCCAGCATTTT.

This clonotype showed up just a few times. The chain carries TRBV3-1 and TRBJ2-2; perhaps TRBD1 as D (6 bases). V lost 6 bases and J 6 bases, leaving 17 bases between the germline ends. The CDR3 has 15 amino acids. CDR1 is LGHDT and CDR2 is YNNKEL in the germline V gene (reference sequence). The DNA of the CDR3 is TGTGCCAGCAGACCGGGACAACCGTTGGCCGGGGAGCTGTTTTTT. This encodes CASRPGQPLAGELFF.

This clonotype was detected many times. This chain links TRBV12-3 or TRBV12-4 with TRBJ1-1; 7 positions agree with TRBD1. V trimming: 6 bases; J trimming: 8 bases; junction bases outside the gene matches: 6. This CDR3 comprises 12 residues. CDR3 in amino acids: CASRLRGEEAFF. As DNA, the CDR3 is TGTGCCAGCAGACTCAGGGGGGAAGAAGCTTTCTTT.

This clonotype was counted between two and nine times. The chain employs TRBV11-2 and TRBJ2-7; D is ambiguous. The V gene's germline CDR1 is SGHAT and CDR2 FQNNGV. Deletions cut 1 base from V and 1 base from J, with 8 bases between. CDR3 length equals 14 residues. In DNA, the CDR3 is TGTGCCAGCAGCTTAGCGGAGATTTCCTACGAGCAGTACGTC. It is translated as CASSLAEISYEQYV.

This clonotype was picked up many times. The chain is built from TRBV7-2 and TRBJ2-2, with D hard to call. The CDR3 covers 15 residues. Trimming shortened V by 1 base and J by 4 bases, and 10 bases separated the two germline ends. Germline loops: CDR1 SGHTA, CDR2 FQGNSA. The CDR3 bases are TGTGCCAGCAGCTTAGGTTCCGGGTCCACCGGGGAGCTGTTTTTT. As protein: CASSLGSGSTGELFF. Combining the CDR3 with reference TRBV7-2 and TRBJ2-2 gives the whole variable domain GAGVSQSPSNKVTEKGKDVELRCDPISGHTALYWYRQSLGQGLEFLIYFQGNSAPDKSGLPSDRFSAERTGGSVSTLTIQRTQQEDSAVYLCASSLGSGSTGELFFGEGSRLTVL.

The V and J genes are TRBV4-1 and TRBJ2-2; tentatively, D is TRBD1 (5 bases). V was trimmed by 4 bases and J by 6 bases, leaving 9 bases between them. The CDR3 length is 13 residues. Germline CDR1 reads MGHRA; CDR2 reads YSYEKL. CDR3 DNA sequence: TGCGCCAGCAGCCTAGGGGTTCCCGGGGAGCTGTTTTTT. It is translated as CASSLGVPGELFF.

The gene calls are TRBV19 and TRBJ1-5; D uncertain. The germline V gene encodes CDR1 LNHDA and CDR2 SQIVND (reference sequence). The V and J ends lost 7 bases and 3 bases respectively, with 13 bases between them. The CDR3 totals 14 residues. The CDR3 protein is CASTPRNYNQPQHF. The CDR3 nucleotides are TGTGCCAGTACCCCTAGGAATTACAATCAGCCCCAGCATTTT.

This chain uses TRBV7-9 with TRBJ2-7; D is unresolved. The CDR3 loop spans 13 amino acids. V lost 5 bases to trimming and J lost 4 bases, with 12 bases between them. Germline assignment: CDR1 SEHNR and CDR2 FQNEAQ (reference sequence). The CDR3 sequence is CASSPVNLYEQYV. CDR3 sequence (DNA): TGTGCCAGCAGCCCTGTAAACCTTTACGAGCAGTACGTC.

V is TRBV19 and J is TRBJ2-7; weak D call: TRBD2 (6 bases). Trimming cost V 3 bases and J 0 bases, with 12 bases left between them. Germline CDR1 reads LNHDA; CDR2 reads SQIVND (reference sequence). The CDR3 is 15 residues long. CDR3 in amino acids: CASSILRGSSYEQYF. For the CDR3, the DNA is TGTGCCAGTAGTATCTTGCGGGGTAGCTCCTACGAGCAGTACTTC.

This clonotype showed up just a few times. The CDR3 loop reads CASGGWTGVTEAFF. CDR3 in DNA: TGTGCCAGTGGGGGATGGACAGGGGTAACTGAAGCTTTCTTT. V and J are TRBV25-1 and TRBJ1-1; 9 bases fit TRBD1. The J segment lost 5 bases and the V segment lost 9 bases, leaving 10 bases of the junction unmatched. The CDR3 loop spans 14 amino acids. Germline CDR1 MGHDK, CDR2 SYGVNS.

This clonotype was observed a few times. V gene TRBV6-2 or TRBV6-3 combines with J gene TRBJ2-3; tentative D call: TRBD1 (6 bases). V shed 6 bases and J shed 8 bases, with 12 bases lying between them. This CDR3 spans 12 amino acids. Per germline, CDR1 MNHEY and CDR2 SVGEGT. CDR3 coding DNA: TGTGCCAGCAGACCACAGGGTTCTACGCAGTATTTT. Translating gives CASRPQGSTQYF.

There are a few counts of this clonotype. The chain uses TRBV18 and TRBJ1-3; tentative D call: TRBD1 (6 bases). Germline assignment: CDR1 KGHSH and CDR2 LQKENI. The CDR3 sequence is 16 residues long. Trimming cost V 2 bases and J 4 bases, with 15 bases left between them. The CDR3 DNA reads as TGTGCCAGCTCACCAAATACGGACAGAACGGGAAACACCATATATTTT. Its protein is CASSPNTDRTGNTIYF.

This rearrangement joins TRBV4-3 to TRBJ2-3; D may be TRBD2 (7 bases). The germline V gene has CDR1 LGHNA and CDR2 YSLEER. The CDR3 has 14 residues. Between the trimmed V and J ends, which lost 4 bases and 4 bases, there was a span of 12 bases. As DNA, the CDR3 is TGCGCCAGCAGCCTTTCGGGGGGCCCAGATACGCAGTATTTT. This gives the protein CASSLSGGPDTQYF.

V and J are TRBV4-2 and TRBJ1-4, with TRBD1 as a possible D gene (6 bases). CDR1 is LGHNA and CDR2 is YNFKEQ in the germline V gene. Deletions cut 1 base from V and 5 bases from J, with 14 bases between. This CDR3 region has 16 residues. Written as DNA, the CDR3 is TGTGCCAGCAGCCAAGTAGGACAGACCAGAAATGAAAAACTGTTTTTT. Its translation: CASSQVGQTRNEKLFF.

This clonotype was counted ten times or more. This chain's CDR3 is CASSPGTDTQYF. CDR3 bases: TGTGCCAGCAGTCCGGGCACAGATACGCAGTATTTT. This sequence joins TRBV12-3 or TRBV12-4 and TRBJ2-3; D is ambiguous. V was pared by 5 bases and J by 1 base, with 4 bases between. The length of the CDR3 is 12 residues.

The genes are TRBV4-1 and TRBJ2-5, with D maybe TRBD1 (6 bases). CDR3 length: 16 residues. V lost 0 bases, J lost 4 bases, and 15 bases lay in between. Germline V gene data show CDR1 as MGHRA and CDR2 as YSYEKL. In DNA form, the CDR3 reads TGCGCCAGCAGCCAAGAAACCAACAGGGAAGGAGAGACCCAGTACTTC. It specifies CASSQETNREGETQYF.

In DNA, the CDR3 is TGTGCCAGCAGTTTAAGTTCGGGAAATCAGCCCCAGCATTTT. Translation: CASSLSSGNQPQHF. The rearrangement links TRBV27 to TRBJ1-5, with unresolved D. Looked up from germline, CDR1 is MNHEY and CDR2 is SMNVEV (reference sequence). CDR3 length: 14 residues. The ends were cut back, 2 bases at V and 4 bases at J, with 9 bases in the middle.

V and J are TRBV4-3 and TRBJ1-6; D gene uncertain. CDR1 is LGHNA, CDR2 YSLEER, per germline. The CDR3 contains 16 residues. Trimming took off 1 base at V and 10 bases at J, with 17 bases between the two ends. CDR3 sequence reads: CASSQARGSEWSPLHF. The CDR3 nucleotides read TGCGCCAGCAGCCAAGCGCGCGGGTCTGAGTGGTCACCCCTCCACTTT.

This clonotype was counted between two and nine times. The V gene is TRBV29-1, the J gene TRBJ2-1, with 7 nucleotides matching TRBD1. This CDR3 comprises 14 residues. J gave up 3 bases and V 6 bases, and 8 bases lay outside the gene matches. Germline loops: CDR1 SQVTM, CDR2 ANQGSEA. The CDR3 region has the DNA TGCAGCGTACCGACAGGGCCGAACTACAATGAGCAGTTCTTC. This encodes CSVPTGPNYNEQFF.

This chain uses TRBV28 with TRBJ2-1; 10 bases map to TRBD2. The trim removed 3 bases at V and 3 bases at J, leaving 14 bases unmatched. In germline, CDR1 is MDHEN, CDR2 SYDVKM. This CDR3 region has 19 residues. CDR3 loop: CASSFNWLVGTSDYNEQFF. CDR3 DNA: TGTGCCAGCAGTTTTAATTGGTTAGTCGGGACTAGCGACTACAATGAGCAGTTCTTC.